This T cell receptor (beta chain) originates from a study of blood T cell repertoires in COVID-19. Background on the study: T cells, B-cell-depleted T cells, or PBMCs provided the cDNA or gDNA that served as material.

Ages ranged from about 18 to 89 years, with residence in about 23 US areas. Original methodology: Quantification of nucleated cells was approximated via reference gene primer amplification. Repertoires were generated with immunoSEQ multiplex PCR, while TCRdb's copy carries only in-frame clones and drops some. V, J and clone size are taken as reported in that table, and D and trimming were inferred from the DNA itself. The sample gives 260,000 or so clones, about 91% of which show up once; more than 0.95% is in the top ten. The table lists this clone with a few counts. This CDR3 is 15 amino acids long. Between the trimmed V and J ends, which lost 2 bases and 10 bases, there was a span of 15 bases. The germline gives CDR1 MNHEY, CDR2 SMNVEV (reference sequence).

This chain uses TRBV27 with TRBJ1-6; unclear D gene. The receptor comes from a woman between 35 and 50 years old with acute COVID-19. Sequences were obtained from PBMCs or T cells enriched from blood (not recorded which). CDR3 DNA: TGTGCCAGCAGTTTAGGTTTCTTGGAGGGCTCACCCCTCCACTTT. Amino acids: CASSLGFLEGSPLHF.